A selection of T cell receptor beta chains follows, all from one sample in a study of T cells in Graves' hyperthyroidism and ophthalmopathy. One entry per CDR3 protein results from TCRdb running MiXCR on the multiplex PCR reads. The table records some 300,000 distinct CDR3 sequences, less than 20% of them present only once. The sample taken for sequencing was blood. Receptors originate from a man aged 50-60 years with Graves' ophthalmopathy. CDR3s leave out the opening cysteine and the closing phenylalanine or tryptophan. The order of the fields is CDR3 protein, D gene, J gene, V gene. A D gene is named only where the DNA matches it firmly.

cdr3_aa: ASRPGTSGSTGEQF
d_call: TRBD2
j_call: TRBJ2-1
v_call: TRBV28

cdr3_aa: ASTAGSGPNEQF
d_call: -
j_call: TRBJ2-1
v_call: TRBV2

cdr3_aa: SARSDSPLH
d_call: -
j_call: TRBJ1-6
v_call: TRBV20-1

cdr3_aa: ASRHGTPILAGRTDTQY
d_call: TRBD2
j_call: TRBJ2-3
v_call: TRBV3-1

cdr3_aa: ASSQGQGVETQY
d_call: TRBD1
j_call: TRBJ2-5
v_call: TRBV3-1

cdr3_aa: ASSLFPGLAGDQETQY
d_call: TRBD2
j_call: TRBJ2-5
v_call: TRBV5-1

cdr3_aa: ASSLSSPPYEQY
d_call: -
j_call: TRBJ2-7
v_call: TRBV28

cdr3_aa: ASSTTSGRAGVNEQF
d_call: TRBD2
j_call: TRBJ2-1
v_call: TRBV7-9

cdr3_aa: SVVGTGFYEQY
d_call: TRBD1
j_call: TRBJ2-7
v_call: TRBV29-1

cdr3_aa: ASSLGVGNTIY
d_call: -
j_call: TRBJ1-3
v_call: TRBV27

cdr3_aa: ASSQDRGNTEAF
d_call: -
j_call: TRBJ1-1
v_call: TRBV3-1

cdr3_aa: ASSVDGPLRGHNEQF
d_call: -
j_call: TRBJ2-1
v_call: TRBV9

cdr3_aa: ASSAQQGGEQY
d_call: -
j_call: TRBJ2-7
v_call: TRBV7-2

cdr3_aa: ASSLASGVVTGELF
d_call: -
j_call: TRBJ2-2
v_call: TRBV5-1

cdr3_aa: ASSVGEFTGELF
d_call: -
j_call: TRBJ2-2
v_call: TRBV9

cdr3_aa: SASRGSKYEQY
d_call: -
j_call: TRBJ2-7
v_call: TRBV20-1

cdr3_aa: ASSFESHEQF
d_call: -
j_call: TRBJ2-1
v_call: TRBV7-9

cdr3_aa: ASSESVGQDEQY
d_call: -
j_call: TRBJ2-7
v_call: TRBV6-1

cdr3_aa: ASSEGAGSTDTQY
d_call: -
j_call: TRBJ2-3
v_call: TRBV2

cdr3_aa: ASSSSGTGDEKLF
d_call: TRBD1
j_call: TRBJ1-4
v_call: TRBV28

cdr3_aa: ASSYYMAGGSYEQY
d_call: TRBD2
j_call: TRBJ2-7
v_call: TRBV11-2

cdr3_aa: TSSLLANEQF
d_call: -
j_call: TRBJ2-1
v_call: TRBV6-1

cdr3_aa: ASSERPTGPRDSPLH
d_call: -
j_call: TRBJ1-6
v_call: TRBV6-1

cdr3_aa: ASSSIPGQGTEQY
d_call: TRBD1
j_call: TRBJ2-7
v_call: TRBV28

cdr3_aa: SATGPAQY
d_call: -
j_call: TRBJ2-5
v_call: TRBV20-1

cdr3_aa: ASIHRRTDTQY
d_call: -
j_call: TRBJ2-3
v_call: TRBV5-1

cdr3_aa: ASTRDSYNYGYT
d_call: TRBD1
j_call: TRBJ1-2
v_call: TRBV19

cdr3_aa: ASSVLSGNTIY
d_call: -
j_call: TRBJ1-3
v_call: TRBV2

cdr3_aa: ASSLEGRRTNEQF
d_call: -
j_call: TRBJ2-1
v_call: TRBV11-2

cdr3_aa: ASSRDLQETQF
d_call: -
j_call: -
v_call: TRBV5-1

cdr3_aa: SASASSGFTYEQY
d_call: TRBD2
j_call: TRBJ2-7
v_call: TRBV20-1

cdr3_aa: ASSGPNEQF
d_call: -
j_call: TRBJ2-1
v_call: TRBV12-3/TRBV12-4

cdr3_aa: SVDPRAGAVEAF
d_call: -
j_call: TRBJ1-1
v_call: TRBV29-1

cdr3_aa: SARGPVHTDTQY
d_call: -
j_call: TRBJ2-3
v_call: TRBV20-1

cdr3_aa: SARDGVSPYEQY
d_call: -
j_call: TRBJ2-7
v_call: TRBV20-1

cdr3_aa: AWSRDSPLH
d_call: -
j_call: TRBJ1-6
v_call: TRBV30

cdr3_aa: AGAWTSSSDTQY
d_call: TRBD2
j_call: TRBJ2-3
v_call: TRBV7-9

cdr3_aa: ATSRDGGGTYNEQF
d_call: TRBD2
j_call: TRBJ2-1
v_call: TRBV15

cdr3_aa: ASSGGTSGRVADTQY
d_call: TRBD2
j_call: TRBJ2-3
v_call: TRBV28

cdr3_aa: ASSDDYKRETDTQY
d_call: -
j_call: TRBJ2-3
v_call: TRBV6-2/TRBV6-3

cdr3_aa: ASSYGRKSTDTQY
d_call: -
j_call: TRBJ2-3
v_call: TRBV6-5

cdr3_aa: ASSSDTTSSYEQY
d_call: -
j_call: TRBJ2-7
v_call: TRBV12-3/TRBV12-4

cdr3_aa: ASSFLEPNTEAF
d_call: -
j_call: TRBJ1-1
v_call: TRBV12-3/TRBV12-4

cdr3_aa: ASSLLTGKGLF
d_call: -
j_call: TRBJ1-4
v_call: TRBV12-3/TRBV12-4

cdr3_aa: SARDPVQGSNQPQH
d_call: -
j_call: TRBJ1-5
v_call: TRBV20-1

cdr3_aa: ASSLMSGRNSDTQY
d_call: TRBD2
j_call: TRBJ2-3
v_call: TRBV7-9

cdr3_aa: ASSLSSGRIYEQY
d_call: TRBD2
j_call: TRBJ2-7
v_call: TRBV27

cdr3_aa: ASRPPEGMLYEQY
d_call: -
j_call: TRBJ2-7
v_call: TRBV11-2

cdr3_aa: ASSPGGGSGELF
d_call: -
j_call: TRBJ2-2
v_call: TRBV7-2

cdr3_aa: ASRAGGQNYERY
d_call: -
j_call: TRBJ2-7
v_call: TRBV3-1

cdr3_aa: ASSYLGGTDTQY
d_call: -
j_call: TRBJ2-3
v_call: TRBV6-5

cdr3_aa: SGELGLNTEAF
d_call: -
j_call: TRBJ1-1
v_call: TRBV29-1

cdr3_aa: ASSGEYNEQF
d_call: -
j_call: TRBJ2-1
v_call: TRBV9

cdr3_aa: ATSRSNAPQH
d_call: -
j_call: TRBJ1-5
v_call: TRBV15

cdr3_aa: ASSEFAGGTEAF
d_call: TRBD1
j_call: TRBJ1-1
v_call: TRBV2